The subject of this entry is one T cell receptor (beta chain). Its specificity is not known. Profiling relied on immunoSEQ multiplex PCR, and the TCRdb table lists in-frame clones only, not all of them. The sample has 100,000 or so clones; roughly 87% are singletons. V was clipped by 5 bases and J by 0 bases; unmatched bases: 13. The CDR3 has 18 residues. The germline V gene encodes CDR1 LNHNV and CDR2 YYDKDF (reference sequence). The source of the sample is a study of OX40 agonist ivuxolimab in advanced cancers. Study results and limitations: CD8+ T cells (on average) carried more expanded clones than CD4+ T cells. Nonresponders, in some cases, also had low normalized T-cell clonal expansion.

The rearrangement links TRBV15 to TRBJ1-5, with 7 positions matching TRBD1. This clonotype was sampled from an adult with an advanced solid tumor such as melanoma, head and neck, liver or kidney cancer. Sequenced here: CD4+ or CD8+ T cells sorted from blood, sampled in a trial of the OX40 agonist ivuxolimab. The CDR3 sequence is CATSGSRQGVFSNQPQHF. The CDR3, as DNA: TGTGCCACCAGCGGTTCGCGGCAGGGGGTGTTTAGCAATCAGCCCCAGCATTTT.